This T cell receptor (beta chain) comes out of a study of Ad26.COV2.S vaccination and SARS-CoV-2 variants. The study's findings and limits: There was reportedly substantial breadth in spike-specific CD8+ and CD4+ T cell responses after vaccination. Total T cell responses, in the TCR breadth and depth analyses, may have been underestimated.

Documented treatment: roughly 19 received Ad26.COV2.S at low or high dose, single or two shots; about 5 received placebo; per-sample allocation not given. It was on day 63 after the first vaccine or placebo injection that samples were taken. A Boston donor was an adult aged 18-55 years. This vaccine is an Ad26 vector that expresses the Wuhan-strain SARS-CoV-2 spike. CDR1 and CDR2 from the germline V gene are SGHDN and FVKESK. Trimming shortened V by 1 base and J by 7 bases, and 8 bases separated the two germline ends. CDR3 length: 14 residues. The method was immunoSEQ multiplex PCR; TCRdb's version includes in-frame clones alone and lacks a portion of them. The table lists around 300,000 clones, approximately 90% of them singletons. Comments on this clone: Its cognate antigen is unknown.

The receptor was derived from a person aged 18-65 years who received the Ad26.COV2.S COVID-19 vaccine or a placebo. The chain uses TRBV14 and TRBJ1-6; D remains unclear. The sequences come from peripheral blood, collected in a trial of Ad26.COV2.S vaccine versus placebo. CDR3 region: CASSQGARNSPLHF. CDR3 in DNA: TGTGCCAGCAGCCAAGGTGCACGGAATTCACCCCTCCACTTT.